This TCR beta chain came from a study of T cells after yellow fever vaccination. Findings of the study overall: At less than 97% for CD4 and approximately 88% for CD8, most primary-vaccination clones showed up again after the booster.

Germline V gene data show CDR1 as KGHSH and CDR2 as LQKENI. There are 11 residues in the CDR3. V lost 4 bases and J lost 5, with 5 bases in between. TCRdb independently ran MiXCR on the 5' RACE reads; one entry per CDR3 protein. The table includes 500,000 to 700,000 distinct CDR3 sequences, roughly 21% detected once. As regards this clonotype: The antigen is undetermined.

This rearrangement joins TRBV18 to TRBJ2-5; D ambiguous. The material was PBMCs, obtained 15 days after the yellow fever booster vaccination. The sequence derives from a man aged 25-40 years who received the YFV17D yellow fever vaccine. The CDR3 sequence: CASSQIETQYF. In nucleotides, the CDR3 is TGTGCCAGCTCACAAATCGAGACCCAGTACTTC.